This TCR beta chain was recorded in a study of blood T cell repertoires in COVID-19. The overall study: Acute and convalescent COVID-19 specimens originated in the United States, Italy and Spain. In each case, the material was cDNA or gDNA derived from T cells, B-cell-depleted T cells, or PBMCs.

The V and J ends lost 5 bases and 5 bases respectively, with 19 bases between them. The CDR3 covers 16 residues. From germline, CDR1 is MRHNA and CDR2 SNTAGT. Only one count was recorded for this clone. Methods used by the authors: Cell counts per sample came from amplifying reference gene primers. Assay used: immunoSEQ multiplex PCR; TCRdb lists only in-frame clones, some missing. The DNA gave D and trimming, while V, J and clone size come from that table. Altogether approximately 100,000 clones are present, about 80% being singletons, with the ten largest covering 10%. J is TRBJ2-1 and V is TRBV6-4; a weak D match, TRBD1 (5 bases). The sample taken for sequencing was peripheral blood. The TCR was taken from a man aged 70-80 years with acute or convalescent COVID-19. The chain's CDR3 is CASSPTSWGSNNEQFF. CDR3 DNA sequence: TGTGCCAGCAGTCCAACATCCTGGGGCAGTAACAATGAGCAGTTCTTC.